This entry is about one T cell receptor beta chain. CDR1 and CDR2 from the germline V gene are MDHEN and SYDVKM. The CDR3 has 15 residues. V gave up 3 bases and J gave up 9 bases, with 20 bases separating them. This sample is drawn from a study of blood T cell repertoires in COVID-19. Original handling: Quantification of nucleated cells was approximated via reference gene primer amplification. The method was immunoSEQ multiplex PCR; TCRdb's version includes in-frame clones alone and lacks a portion of them. The D gene and trimming were derived from the DNA, and the V and J assignments and clone size from that table. Counted here are 90,000 to 130,000 clones, 82% occurring once; the ten biggest clones make up roughly 7.7%.

Sequenced sample: peripheral blood. The source of this sequence is a man aged 70-80 years with acute or convalescent COVID-19. The chain employs TRBV28 and TRBJ1-2; possibly TRBD1 for D (6 bases). CDR3 sequence: CASSFRSVFQGSYTF. The CDR3 nucleotides read TGTGCCAGCAGTTTCCGGTCGGTTTTTCAGGGGAGCTACACCTTC.